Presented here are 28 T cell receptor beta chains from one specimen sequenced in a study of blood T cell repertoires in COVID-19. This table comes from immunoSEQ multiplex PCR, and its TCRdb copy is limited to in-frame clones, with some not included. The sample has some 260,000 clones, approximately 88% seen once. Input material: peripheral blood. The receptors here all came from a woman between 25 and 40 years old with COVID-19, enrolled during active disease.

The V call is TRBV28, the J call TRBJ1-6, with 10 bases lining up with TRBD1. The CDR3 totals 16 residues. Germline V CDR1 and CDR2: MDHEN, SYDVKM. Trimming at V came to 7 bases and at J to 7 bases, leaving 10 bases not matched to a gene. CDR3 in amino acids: CASTLKPGQGNSPLHF. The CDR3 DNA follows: TGTGCCAGCACCCTCAAACCGGGACAGGGGAATTCACCCCTCCACTTT.

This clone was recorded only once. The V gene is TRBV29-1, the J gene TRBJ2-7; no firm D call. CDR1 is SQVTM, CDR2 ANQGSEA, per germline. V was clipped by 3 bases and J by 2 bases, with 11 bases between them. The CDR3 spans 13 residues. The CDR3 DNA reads TGCAGCGTTGAGTCCCCGGAGACCTACGAGCAGTACTTC. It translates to CSVESPETYEQYF.

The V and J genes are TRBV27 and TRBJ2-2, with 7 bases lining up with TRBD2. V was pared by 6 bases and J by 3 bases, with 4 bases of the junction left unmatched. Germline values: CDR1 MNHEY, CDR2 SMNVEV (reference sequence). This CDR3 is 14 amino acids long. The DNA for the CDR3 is TGTGCCAGCAGACGGGGGGTCGACACCGGGGAGCTGTTTTTT. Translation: CASRRGVDTGELFF.

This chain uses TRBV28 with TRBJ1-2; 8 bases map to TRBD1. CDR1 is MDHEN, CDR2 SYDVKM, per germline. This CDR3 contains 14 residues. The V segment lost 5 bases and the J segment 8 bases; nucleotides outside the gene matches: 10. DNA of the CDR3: TGTGCCAGCAGTCCCCCCACCAGGGGGCGCGGCTACACCTTC. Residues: CASSPPTRGRGYTF.

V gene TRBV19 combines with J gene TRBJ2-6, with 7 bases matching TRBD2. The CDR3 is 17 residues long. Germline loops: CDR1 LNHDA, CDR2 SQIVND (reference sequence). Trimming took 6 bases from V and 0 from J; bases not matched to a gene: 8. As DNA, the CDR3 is TGTGCCAGTAGGGGAGGGGAAAGGGGCTCTGGGGCCAACGTCCTGACTTTC. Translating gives CASRGGERGSGANVLTF.

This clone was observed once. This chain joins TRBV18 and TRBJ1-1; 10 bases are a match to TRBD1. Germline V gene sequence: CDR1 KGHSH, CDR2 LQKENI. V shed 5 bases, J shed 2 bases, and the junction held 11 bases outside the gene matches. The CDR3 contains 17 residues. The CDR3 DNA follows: TGTGCCAGCTCAAATAAAGACAGGGGGCGTTTTAACACTGAAGCTTTCTTT. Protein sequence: CASSNKDRGRFNTEAFF.

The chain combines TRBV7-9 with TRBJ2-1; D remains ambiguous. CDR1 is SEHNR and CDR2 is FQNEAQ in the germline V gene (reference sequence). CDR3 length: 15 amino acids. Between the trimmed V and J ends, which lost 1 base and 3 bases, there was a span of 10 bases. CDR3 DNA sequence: TGTGCCAGCAGCTTAGGGAGAGATGGCTACAATGAGCAGTTCTTC. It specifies CASSLGRDGYNEQFF.

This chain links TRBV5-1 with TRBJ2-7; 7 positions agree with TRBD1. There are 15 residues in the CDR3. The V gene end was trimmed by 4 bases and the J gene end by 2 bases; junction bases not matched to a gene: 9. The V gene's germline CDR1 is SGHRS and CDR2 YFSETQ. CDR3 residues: CASSPDRGQPYEQYF. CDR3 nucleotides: TGCGCCAGCAGCCCCGATAGGGGGCAGCCCTACGAGCAGTACTTC.

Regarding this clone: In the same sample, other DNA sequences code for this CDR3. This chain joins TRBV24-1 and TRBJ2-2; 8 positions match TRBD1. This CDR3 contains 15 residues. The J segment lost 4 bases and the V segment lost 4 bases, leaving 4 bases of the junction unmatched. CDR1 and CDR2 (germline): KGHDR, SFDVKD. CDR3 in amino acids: CATSDRTGFTGELFF. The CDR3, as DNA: TGTGCCACCAGTGACAGGACAGGGTTCACCGGGGAGCTGTTTTTT.

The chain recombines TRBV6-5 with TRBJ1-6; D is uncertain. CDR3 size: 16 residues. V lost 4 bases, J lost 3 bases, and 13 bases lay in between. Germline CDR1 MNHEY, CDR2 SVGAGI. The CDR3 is CASSLGGTFYNSPLHF. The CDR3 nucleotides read TGTGCCAGCAGTTTAGGCGGAACCTTCTATAATTCACCCCTCCACTTT.

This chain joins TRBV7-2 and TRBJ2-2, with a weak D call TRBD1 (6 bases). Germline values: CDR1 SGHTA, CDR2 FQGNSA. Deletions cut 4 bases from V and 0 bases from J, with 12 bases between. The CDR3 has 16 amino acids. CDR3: CASSSPGTPNTGELFF. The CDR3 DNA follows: TGTGCCAGCAGCTCCCCCGGGACACCGAACACCGGGGAGCTGTTTTTT. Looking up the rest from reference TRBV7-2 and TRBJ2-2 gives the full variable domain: GAGVSQSPSNKVTEKGKDVELRCDPISGHTALYWYRQSLGQGLEFLIYFQGNSAPDKSGLPSDRFSAERTGGSVSTLTIQRTQQEDSAVYLCASSSPGTPNTGELFFGEGSRLTVL.

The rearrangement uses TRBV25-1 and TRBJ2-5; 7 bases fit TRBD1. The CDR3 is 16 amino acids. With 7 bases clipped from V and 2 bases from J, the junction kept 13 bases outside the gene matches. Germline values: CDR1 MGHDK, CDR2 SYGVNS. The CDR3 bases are TGTGCCAGCATAGGACGGGACAGAGCAGGGCAAGAGACCCAGTACTTC. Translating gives CASIGRDRAGQETQYF.

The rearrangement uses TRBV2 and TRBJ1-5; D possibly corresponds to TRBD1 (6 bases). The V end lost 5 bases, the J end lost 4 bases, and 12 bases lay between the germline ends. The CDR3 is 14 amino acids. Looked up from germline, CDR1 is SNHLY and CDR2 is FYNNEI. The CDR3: CASSLQGRNQPQHF. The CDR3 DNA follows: TGTGCCAGCAGTCTACAGGGCAGAAATCAGCCCCAGCATTTT.

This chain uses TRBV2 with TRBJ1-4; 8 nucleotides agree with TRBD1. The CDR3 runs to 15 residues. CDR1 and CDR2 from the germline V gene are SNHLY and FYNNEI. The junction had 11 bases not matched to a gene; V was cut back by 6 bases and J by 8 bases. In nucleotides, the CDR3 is TGTGCCAGCAGCGTCTCAGGGGGCAATGGCGAAAAACTGTTTTTT. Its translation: CASSVSGGNGEKLFF.

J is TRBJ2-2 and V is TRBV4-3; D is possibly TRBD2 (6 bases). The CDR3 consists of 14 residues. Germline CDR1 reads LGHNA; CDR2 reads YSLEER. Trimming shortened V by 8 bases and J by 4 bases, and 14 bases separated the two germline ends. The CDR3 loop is CASSPGLTTGELFF. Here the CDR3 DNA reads TGCGCCAGCTCCCCGGGACTCACCACCGGGGAGCTGTTTTTT.

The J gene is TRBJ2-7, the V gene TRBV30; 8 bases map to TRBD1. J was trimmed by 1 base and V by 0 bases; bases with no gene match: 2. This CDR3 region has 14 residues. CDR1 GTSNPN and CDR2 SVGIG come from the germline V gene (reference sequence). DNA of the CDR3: TGTGCCTGGAGTGTCCGGGACAGGTCCTACGAGCAGTACGTC. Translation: CAWSVRDRSYEQYV.

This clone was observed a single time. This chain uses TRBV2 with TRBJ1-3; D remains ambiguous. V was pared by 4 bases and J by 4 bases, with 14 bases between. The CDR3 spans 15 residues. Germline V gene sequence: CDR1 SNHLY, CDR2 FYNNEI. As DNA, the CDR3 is TGTGCCAGCAGTGTGAGCCCGCTGAGAGGAAACACCATATATTTT. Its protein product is CASSVSPLRGNTIYF.

The DNA of the CDR3 is TGTGCCAGCAGCCAAGATCTAGTTTACAGGGACGGGCAGTACTTC. Protein: CASSQDLVYRDGQYF. This rearrangement joins TRBV3-1 (or the pseudogene TRBV3-2) to TRBJ2-7; D possibly corresponds to TRBD1 (6 bases). The CDR3 runs to 15 residues. Trimming took off 0 bases at V and 9 bases at J, with 18 bases between the two ends. Looked up from germline, CDR1 is LGHDT and CDR2 is YNNKEL (reference sequence).

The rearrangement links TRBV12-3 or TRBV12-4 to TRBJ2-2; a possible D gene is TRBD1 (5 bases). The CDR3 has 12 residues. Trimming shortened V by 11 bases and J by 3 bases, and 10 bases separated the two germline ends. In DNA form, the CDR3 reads TGTGCCTGTGGGGCGGACACCGGGGAGCTGTTTTTT. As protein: CACGADTGELFF.

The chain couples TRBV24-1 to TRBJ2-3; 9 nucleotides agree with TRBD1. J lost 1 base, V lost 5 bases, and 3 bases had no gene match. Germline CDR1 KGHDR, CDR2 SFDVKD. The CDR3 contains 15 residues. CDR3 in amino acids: CATSGTGEGTDTQYF. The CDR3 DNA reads TGTGCCACCAGTGGGACAGGGGAGGGCACAGATACGCAGTATTTT.

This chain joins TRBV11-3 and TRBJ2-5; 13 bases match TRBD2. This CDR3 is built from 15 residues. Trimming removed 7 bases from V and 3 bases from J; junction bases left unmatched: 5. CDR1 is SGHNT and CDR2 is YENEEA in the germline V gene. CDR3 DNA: TGTGCCAGCACTACCGGGACTAGCGGGGAAGAGACCCAGTACTTC. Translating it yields CASTTGTSGEETQYF. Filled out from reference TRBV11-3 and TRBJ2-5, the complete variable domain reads EAGVVQSPRYKIIEKKQPVAFWCNPISGHNTLYWYLQNLGQGPELLIRYENEEAVDDSQLPKDRFSAERLKGVDSTLKIQPAELGDSAVYLCASTTGTSGEETQYFGPGTRLLVL.

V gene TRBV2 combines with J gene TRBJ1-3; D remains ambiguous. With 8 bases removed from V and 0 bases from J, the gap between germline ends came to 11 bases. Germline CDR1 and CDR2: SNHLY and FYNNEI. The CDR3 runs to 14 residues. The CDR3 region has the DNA TGTGCCAGCTTGTTGGAGAGCTCTGGAAACACCATATATTTT. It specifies CASLLESSGNTIYF.

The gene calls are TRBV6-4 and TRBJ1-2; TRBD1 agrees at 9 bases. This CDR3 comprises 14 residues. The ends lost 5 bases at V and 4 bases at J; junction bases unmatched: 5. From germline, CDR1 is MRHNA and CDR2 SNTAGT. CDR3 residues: CASSTDRGGYGYTF. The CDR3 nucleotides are TGTGCCAGCAGTACGGACAGGGGAGGCTATGGCTACACCTTC.

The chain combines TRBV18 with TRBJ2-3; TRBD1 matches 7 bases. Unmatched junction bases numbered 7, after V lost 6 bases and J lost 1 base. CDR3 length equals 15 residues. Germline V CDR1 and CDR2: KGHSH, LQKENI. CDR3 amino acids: CASSPGQVGTDTQYF. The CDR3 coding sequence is TGTGCCAGCTCTCCCGGACAGGTGGGCACAGATACGCAGTATTTT. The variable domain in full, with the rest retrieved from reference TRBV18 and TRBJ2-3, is NAGVMQNPRHLVRRRGQEARLRCSPMKGHSHVYWYRQLPEEGLKFMVYLQKENIIDESGMPKERFSAEFPKEGPSILRIQQVVRGDSAAYFCASSPGQVGTDTQYFGPGTRLTVL.

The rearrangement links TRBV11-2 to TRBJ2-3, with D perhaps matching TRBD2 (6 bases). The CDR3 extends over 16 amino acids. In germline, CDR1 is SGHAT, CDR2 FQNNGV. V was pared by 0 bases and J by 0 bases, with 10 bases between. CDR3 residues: CASSLDGGSSTDTQYF. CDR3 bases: TGTGCCAGCAGCTTAGACGGGGGTTCCAGCACAGATACGCAGTATTTT.

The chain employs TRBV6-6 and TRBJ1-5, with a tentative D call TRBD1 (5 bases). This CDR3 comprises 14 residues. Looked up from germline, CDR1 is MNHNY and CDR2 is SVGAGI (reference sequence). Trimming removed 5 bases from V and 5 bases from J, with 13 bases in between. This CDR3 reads CASSRAGGDQPQHF. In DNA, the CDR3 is TGTGCCAGCAGTCGGGCCGGGGGTGATCAGCCCCAGCATTTT.

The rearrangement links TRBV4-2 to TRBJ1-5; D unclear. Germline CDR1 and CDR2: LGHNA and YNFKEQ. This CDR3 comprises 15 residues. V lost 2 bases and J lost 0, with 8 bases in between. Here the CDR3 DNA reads TGTGCCAGCAGCCAACCTCACTCTAGCAATCAGCCCCAGCATTTT. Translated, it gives CASSQPHSSNQPQHF.

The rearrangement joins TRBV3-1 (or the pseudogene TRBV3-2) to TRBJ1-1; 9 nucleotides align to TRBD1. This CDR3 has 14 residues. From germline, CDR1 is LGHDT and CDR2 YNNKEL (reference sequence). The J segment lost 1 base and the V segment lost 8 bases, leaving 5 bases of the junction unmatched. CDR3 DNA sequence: TGTGCCAGCCGATACAGGGGGCAGAACACTGAAGCTTTCTTT. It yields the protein CASRYRGQNTEAFF.